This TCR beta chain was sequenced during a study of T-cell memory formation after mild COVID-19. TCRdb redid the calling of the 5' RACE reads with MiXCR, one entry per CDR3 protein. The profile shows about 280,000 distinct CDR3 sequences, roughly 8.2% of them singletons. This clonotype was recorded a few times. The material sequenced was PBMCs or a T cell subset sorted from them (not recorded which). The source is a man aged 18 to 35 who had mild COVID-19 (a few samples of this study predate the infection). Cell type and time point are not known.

The CDR3 protein is CASGFNEQFF. The CDR3 nucleotides read TGTGCCAGCGGCTTCAATGAGCAGTTCTTC. The V call is TRBV6-2 or TRBV6-3, the J call TRBJ2-1; D is uncertain. CDR1 and CDR2 (germline): MNHEY, SVGEGT. The CDR3 spans 10 residues. V dropped 8 bases and J dropped 6 bases, with 5 bases sitting between them.